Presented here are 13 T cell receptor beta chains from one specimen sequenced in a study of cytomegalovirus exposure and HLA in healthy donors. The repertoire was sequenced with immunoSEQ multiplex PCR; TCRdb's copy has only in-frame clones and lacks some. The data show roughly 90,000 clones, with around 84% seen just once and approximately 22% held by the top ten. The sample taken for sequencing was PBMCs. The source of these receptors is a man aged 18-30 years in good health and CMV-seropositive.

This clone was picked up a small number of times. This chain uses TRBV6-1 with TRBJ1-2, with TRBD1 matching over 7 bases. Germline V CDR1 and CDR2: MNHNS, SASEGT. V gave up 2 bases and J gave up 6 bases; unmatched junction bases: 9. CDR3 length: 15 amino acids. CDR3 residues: CASSERETGSNGYTF. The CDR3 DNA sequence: TGTGCCAGCAGTGAAAGGGAGACAGGGAGTAATGGCTACACCTTC.

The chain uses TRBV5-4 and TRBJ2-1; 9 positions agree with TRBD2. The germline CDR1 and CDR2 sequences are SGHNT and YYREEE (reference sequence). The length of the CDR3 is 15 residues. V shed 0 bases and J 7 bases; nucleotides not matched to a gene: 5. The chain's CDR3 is CASSLGLAENNEQFF. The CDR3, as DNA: TGTGCCAGCAGCTTGGGACTAGCGGAGAATAATGAGCAGTTCTTC.

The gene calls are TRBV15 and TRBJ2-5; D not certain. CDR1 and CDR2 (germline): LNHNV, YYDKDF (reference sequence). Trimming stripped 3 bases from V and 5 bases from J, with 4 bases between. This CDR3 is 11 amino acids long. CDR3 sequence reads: CATSRRETQYF. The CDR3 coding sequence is TGTGCCACCAGCAGGCGGGAGACCCAGTACTTC.

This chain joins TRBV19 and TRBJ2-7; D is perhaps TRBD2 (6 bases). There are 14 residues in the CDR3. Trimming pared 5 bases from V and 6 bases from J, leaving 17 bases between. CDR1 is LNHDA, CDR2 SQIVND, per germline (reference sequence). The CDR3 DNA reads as TGTGCCAGTAGTCCTTCAGAGGGACTCTCCGAGCAGTACTTC. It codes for CASSPSEGLSEQYF.

CDR3 residues: CASSLYGTSTDTQYF. In nucleotides, the CDR3 is TGCGCCAGCAGCTTGTACGGTACTAGCACAGATACGCAGTATTTT. V is TRBV5-1 and J is TRBJ2-3; D is unclear. V was trimmed by 1 base and J by 0 bases, leaving 9 bases between them. The CDR3 sequence is 15 residues long. CDR1 SGHRS and CDR2 YFSETQ come from the germline V gene.

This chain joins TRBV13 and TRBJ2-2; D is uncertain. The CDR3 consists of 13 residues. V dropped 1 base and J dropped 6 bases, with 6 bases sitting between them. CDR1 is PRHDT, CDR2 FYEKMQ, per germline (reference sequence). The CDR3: CASSLDNAGELFF. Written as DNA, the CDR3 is TGTGCCAGCAGCTTAGACAACGCCGGGGAGCTGTTTTTT.

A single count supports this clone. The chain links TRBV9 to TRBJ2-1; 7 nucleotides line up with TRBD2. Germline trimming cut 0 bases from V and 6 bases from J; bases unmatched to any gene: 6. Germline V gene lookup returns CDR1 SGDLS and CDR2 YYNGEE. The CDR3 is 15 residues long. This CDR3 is CASSVAGGRSNEQFF. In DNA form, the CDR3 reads TGTGCCAGCAGCGTAGCTGGCGGGAGAAGCAATGAGCAGTTCTTC.

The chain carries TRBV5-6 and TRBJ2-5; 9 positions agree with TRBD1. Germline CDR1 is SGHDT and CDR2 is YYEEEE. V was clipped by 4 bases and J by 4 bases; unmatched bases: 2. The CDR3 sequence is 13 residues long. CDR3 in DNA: TGTGCCAGCAGCGGACAGGGGATAGAGACCCAGTACTTC. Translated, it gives CASSGQGIETQYF.

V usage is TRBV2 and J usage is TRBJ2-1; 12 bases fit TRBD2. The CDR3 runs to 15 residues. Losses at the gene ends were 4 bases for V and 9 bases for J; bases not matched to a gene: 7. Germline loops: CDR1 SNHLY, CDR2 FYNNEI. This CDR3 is CASSGTSGTNGEQFF. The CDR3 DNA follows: TGTGCCAGCAGTGGGACTAGCGGGACGAATGGTGAGCAGTTCTTC.

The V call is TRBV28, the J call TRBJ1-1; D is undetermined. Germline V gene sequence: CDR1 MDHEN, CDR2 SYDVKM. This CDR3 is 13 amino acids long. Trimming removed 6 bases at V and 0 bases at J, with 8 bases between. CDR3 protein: CASRSSLNTEAFF. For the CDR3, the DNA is TGTGCCAGCAGATCGTCCCTGAACACTGAAGCTTTCTTT.

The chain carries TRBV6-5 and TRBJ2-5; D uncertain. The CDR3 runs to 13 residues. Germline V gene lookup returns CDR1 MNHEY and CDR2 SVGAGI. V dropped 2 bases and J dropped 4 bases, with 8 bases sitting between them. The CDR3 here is CASSYPESETQYF. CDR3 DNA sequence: TGTGCCAGCAGTTACCCGGAGTCAGAGACCCAGTACTTC.

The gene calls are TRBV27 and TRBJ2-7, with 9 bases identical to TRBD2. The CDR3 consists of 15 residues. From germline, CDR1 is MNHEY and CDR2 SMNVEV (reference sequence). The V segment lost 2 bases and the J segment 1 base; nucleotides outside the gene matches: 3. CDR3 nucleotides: TGTGCCAGCAGTTTAACCCTAGCGGGGTCCTACGAGCAGTACTTC. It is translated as CASSLTLAGSYEQYF.

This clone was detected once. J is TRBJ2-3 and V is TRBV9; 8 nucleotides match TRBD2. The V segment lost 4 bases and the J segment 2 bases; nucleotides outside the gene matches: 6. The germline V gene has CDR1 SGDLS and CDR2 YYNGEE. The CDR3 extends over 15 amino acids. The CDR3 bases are TGTGCCAGCAGCTTATTAGCGGGACCCACAGATACGCAGTATTTT. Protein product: CASSLLAGPTDTQYF.